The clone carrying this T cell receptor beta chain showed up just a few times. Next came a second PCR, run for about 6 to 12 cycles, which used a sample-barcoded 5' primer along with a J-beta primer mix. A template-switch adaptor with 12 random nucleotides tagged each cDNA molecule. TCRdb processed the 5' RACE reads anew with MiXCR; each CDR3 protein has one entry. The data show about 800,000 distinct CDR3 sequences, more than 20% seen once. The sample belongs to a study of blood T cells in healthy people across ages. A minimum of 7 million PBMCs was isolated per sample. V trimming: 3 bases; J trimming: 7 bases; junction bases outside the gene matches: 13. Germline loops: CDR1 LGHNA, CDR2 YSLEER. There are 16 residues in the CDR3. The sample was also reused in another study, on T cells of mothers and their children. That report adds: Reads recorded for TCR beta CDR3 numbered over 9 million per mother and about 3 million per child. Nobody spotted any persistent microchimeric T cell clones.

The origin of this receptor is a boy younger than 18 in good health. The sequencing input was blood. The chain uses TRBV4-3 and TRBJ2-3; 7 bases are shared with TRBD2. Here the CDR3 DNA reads TGCGCCAGCAGCCAGTCGTCTGGGGGGGTTGGGAATACGCAGTATTTT. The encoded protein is CASSQSSGGVGNTQYF.